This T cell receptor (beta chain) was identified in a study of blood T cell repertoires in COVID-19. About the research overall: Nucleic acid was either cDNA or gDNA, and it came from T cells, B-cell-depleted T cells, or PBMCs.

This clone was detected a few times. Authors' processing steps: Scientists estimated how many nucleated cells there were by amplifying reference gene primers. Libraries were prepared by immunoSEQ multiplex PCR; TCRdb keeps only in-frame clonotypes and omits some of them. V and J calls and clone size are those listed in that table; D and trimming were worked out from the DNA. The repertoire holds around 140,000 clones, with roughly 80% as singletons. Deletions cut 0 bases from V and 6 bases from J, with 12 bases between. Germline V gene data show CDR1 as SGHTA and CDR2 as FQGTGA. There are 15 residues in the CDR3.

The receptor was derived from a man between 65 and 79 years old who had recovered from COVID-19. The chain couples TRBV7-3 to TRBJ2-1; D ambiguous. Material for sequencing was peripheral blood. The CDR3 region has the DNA TGTGCCAGCAGCTTAACGGCTGAACAGATCAATGAGCAGTTCTTC. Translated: CASSLTAEQINEQFF.